Described below is a single T cell receptor (beta chain) sequence and its context. Its antigen is not identified. Libraries were prepared by immunoSEQ multiplex PCR; TCRdb keeps only in-frame clonotypes and omits some of them. In the table there are about 100,000 clones, over 75% of which are singletons. Patients with autoimmune history or systemic immunosuppression were excluded. The record originates from a study of OX40 agonist ivuxolimab in advanced cancers. Study-level information: Anti-PD-1, anti-PD-L1 or anti-CTLA-4 therapy given earlier was allowed, and roughly 38% had some.

Study-level results: By week 6 at 0.1 to 3.0 mg/kg, blood CD4+ and CD8+ T cells had expanded clonally.

The CDR3 loop spans 13 amino acids. V was shortened by 4 bases and J by 0 bases, with 7 bases between the two germline ends. Germline lookup yields CDR1 SGHRS and CDR2 YFSETQ. The sequence was collected from an adult with an advanced solid tumor such as melanoma, head and neck, liver or kidney cancer. The chain has TRBV5-1 and TRBJ1-2, with D uncertain. The sequencing here drew on CD4+ or CD8+ T cells sorted from blood, taken in a trial of the OX40 agonist ivuxolimab. CDR3 bases: TGCGCCAGCAGCCCCGATCCTAACTATGGCTACACCTTC. Its protein product is CASSPDPNYGYTF.